What follows is one T cell receptor beta chain and its context. Its antigen remains unidentified. The sample is drawn from a study of OX40 agonist ivuxolimab in advanced cancers. Looking at the study overall: Patients were treated with ivuxolimab, an agonistic anti-OX40 (CD134) antibody.

Findings and caveats of the study: Both blood CD4+ and CD8+ T cells showed clonal growth by week 6 at 0.1 to 3.0 mg/kg.

Sequenced by immunoSEQ multiplex PCR; TCRdb stores in-frame clones only, minus some. The sample includes more than 25,000 clones, approximately 84% of them seen just once. The CDR3 is 18 residues long. Germline loops: CDR1 SGHNT, CDR2 YENEEA. The ends were cut back, 0 bases at V and 3 bases at J, with 19 bases in the middle. The source material was CD4+ or CD8+ T cells sorted from blood, sampled in a trial of the OX40 agonist ivuxolimab. V is TRBV11-3 and J is TRBJ2-3, with a weak D call TRBD2 (7 bases). This sequence was found in an adult with an advanced solid tumor such as melanoma, head and neck, liver or kidney cancer. CDR3 loop: CASSLDFRGPGGTDTQYF. For the CDR3, the DNA is TGTGCCAGCAGCTTAGATTTTCGGGGGCCGGGAGGTACAGATACGCAGTATTTT.